The clone carrying this TCR beta chain was detected only a few times. Its antigen is undetermined. The data were taken from a study of T cell repertoires in cytomegalovirus infection. Overall study context: A matching HLA type, together with CMV infection, was signaled by public TCR beta signatures. General study findings and limits: Across the ex vivo response, the dominant clonotypes were HLA-C-restricted CMV-specific TCR beta clonotypes. Totalled public TCR beta family frequency picked out people who carried CMV plus the relevant HLA.

This CDR3 is built from 16 residues. CDR1 is SGHVS and CDR2 is FQNEAQ in the germline V gene. The germline V and J ends were trimmed by 6 bases and 4 bases, with 20 bases remaining between them. From the reads, TCRdb called clonotypes with MiXCR, one entry per CDR3 protein. Of fewer than 400,000 distinct CDR3 sequences in the sample, around a sixth were seen once. The sequence was obtained from a human donor in good health (CMV status not recorded). Some clones in this sample may be carry-over from other donors' samples. The chain couples TRBV7-8 to TRBJ2-3; D is perhaps TRBD2 (6 bases). The source material was PBMCs. This CDR3 is CASRPLWAGLPDTQYF. DNA for the CDR3: TGTGCCAGCAGGCCCCTTTGGGCTGGACTACCAGATACGCAGTATTTT.